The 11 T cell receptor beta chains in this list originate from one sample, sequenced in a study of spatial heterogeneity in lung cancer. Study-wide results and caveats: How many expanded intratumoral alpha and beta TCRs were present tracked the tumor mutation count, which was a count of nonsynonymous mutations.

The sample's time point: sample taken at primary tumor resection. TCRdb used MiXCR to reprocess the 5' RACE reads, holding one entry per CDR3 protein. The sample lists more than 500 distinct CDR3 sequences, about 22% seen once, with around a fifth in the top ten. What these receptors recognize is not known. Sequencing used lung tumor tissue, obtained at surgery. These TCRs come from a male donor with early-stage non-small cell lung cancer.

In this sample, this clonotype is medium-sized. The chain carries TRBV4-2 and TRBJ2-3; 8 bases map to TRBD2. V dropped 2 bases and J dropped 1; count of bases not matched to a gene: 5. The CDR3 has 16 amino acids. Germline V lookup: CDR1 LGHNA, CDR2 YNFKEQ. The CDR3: CASSQTSGRGTDTQYF. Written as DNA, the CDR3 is TGTGCCAGCAGCCAAACGTCCGGGAGGGGCACAGATACGCAGTATTTT.

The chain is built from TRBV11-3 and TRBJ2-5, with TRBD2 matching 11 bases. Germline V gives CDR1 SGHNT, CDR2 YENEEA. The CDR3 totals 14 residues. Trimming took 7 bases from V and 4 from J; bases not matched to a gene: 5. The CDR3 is CASTNGLAGETQYF. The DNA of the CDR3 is TGTGCCAGCACTAACGGACTAGCGGGAGAGACCCAGTACTTC.

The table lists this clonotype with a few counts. The CDR3 coding sequence is TGTGCCAGCAGCTTAGGCCCAACAGGGATAAGCAATCAGCCCCAGCATTTT. Its protein is CASSLGPTGISNQPQHF. V and J are TRBV7-6 and TRBJ1-5; tentatively, D is TRBD1 (6 bases). The ends were cut back, 1 base at V and 1 base at J, with 14 bases in the middle. Germline V gene lookup returns CDR1 SGHVS and CDR2 FNYEAQ. The CDR3 extends over 17 amino acids.

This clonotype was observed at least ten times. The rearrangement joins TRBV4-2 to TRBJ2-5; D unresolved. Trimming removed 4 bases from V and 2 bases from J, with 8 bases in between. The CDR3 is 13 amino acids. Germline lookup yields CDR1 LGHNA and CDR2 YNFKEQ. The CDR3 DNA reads TGTGCCAGCAGCCTGTCGGATCAAGAGACCCAGTACTTC. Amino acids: CASSLSDQETQYF.

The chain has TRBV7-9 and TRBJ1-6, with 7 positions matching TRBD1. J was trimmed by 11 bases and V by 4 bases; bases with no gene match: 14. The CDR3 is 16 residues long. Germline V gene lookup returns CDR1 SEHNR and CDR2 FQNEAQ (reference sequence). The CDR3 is CASSSTRQGDGTPLHF. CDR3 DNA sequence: TGTGCCAGCAGCTCCACTCGACAGGGAGATGGTACACCCCTCCACTTT. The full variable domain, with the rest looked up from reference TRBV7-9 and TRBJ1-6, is DTGVSQNPRHKITKRGQNVTFRCDPISEHNRLYWYRQTLGQGPEFLTYFQNEAQLEKSRLLSDRFSAERPKGSFSTLEIQRTEQGDSAMYLCASSSTRQGDGTPLHFGNGTRLTVT.

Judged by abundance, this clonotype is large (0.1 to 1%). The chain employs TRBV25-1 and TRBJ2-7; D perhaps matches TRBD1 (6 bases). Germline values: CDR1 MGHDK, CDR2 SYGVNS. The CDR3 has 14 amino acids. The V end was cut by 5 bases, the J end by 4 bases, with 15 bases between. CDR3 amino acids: CASSYGGHIYEQYF. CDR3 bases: TGTGCCAGCAGTTATGGGGGACACATATACGAGCAGTACTTC.

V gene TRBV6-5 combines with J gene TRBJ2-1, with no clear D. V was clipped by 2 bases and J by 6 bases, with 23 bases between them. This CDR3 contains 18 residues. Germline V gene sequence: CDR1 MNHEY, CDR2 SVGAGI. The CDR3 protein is CASSYQGSPRIRFNEQFF. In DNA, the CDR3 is TGTGCCAGCAGTTACCAAGGTAGCCCTCGGATTCGGTTCAATGAGCAGTTCTTC.

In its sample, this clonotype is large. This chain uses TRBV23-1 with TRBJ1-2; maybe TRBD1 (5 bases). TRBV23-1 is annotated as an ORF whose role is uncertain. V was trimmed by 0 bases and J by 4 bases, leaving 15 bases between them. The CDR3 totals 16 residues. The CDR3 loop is CASSQSSDSAVYGYTF. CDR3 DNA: TGCGCCAGCAGTCAATCGTCAGACAGTGCGGTCTATGGCTACACCTTC.

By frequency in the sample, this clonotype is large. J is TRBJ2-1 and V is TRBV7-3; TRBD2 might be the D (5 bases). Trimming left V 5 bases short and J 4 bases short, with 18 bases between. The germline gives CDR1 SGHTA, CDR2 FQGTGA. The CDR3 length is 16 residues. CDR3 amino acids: CASSPPSASGYNEQFF. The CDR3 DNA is TGTGCCAGCAGCCCCCCAAGCGCGAGCGGATACAATGAGCAGTTCTTC.

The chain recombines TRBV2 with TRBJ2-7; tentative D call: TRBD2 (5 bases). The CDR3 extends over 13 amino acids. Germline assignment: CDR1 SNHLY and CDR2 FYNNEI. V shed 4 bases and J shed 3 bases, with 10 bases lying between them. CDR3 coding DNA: TGTGCCAGCAGTGTTTCGGGGTACTACGAGCAGTACGTC. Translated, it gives CASSVSGYYEQYV.

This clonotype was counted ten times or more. The CDR3 nucleotides read TGTGCCAGCAGCTTATCGGGACAGGGCCAATCACCCCTCCACTTT. Translation: CASSLSGQGQSPLHF. This chain joins TRBV7-6 and TRBJ1-6; 9 nucleotides line up with TRBD1. This CDR3 is 15 amino acids long. Germline V CDR1 and CDR2: SGHVS, FNYEAQ. Unmatched junction bases numbered 6, after V lost 2 bases and J lost 10 bases.